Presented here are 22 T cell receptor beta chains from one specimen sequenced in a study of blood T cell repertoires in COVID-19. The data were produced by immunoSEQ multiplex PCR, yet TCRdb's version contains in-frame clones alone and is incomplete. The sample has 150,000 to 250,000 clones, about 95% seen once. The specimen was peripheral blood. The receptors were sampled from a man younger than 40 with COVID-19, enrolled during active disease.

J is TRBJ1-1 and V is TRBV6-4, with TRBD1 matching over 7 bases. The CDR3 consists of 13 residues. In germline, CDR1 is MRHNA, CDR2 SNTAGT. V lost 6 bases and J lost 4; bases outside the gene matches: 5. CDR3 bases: TGTGCCAGCAGGGGGGACAGTCGCACTGAAGCTTTCTTT. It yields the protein CASRGDSRTEAFF.

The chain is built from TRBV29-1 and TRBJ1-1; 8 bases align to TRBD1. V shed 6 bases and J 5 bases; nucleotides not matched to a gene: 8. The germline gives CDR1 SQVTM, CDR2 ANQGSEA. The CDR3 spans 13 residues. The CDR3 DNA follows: TGCAGCGTAATACAGGGGGGGAGGACTGAAGCTTTCTTT. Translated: CSVIQGGRTEAFF.

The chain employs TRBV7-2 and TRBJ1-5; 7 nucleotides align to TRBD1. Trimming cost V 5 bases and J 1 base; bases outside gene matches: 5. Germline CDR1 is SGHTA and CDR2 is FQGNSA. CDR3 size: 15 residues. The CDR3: CASSPDRVSNQPQHF. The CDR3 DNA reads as TGTGCCAGCAGCCCCGACAGGGTCAGCAATCAGCCCCAGCATTTT.

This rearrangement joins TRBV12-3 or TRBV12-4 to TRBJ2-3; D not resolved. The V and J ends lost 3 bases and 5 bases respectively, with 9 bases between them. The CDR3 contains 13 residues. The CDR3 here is CASSLERIDTQYF. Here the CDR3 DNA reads TGTGCCAGCAGTTTGGAGAGGATAGATACGCAGTATTTT.

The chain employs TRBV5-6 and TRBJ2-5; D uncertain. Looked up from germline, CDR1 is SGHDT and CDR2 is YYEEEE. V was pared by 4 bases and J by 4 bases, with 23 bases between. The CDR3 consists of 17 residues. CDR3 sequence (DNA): TGTGCCAGCAGCCGCACCCCTTTTGAAGCCGCTGCAGAGACCCAGTACTTC. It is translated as CASSRTPFEAAAETQYF.

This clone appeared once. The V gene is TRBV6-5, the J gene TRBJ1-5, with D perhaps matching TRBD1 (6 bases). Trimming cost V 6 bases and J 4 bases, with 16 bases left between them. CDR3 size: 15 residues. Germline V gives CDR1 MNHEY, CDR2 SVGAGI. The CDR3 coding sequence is TGTGCCAGCAGCACTGACAGGACACTTAATCAGCCCCAGCATTTT. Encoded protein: CASSTDRTLNQPQHF.

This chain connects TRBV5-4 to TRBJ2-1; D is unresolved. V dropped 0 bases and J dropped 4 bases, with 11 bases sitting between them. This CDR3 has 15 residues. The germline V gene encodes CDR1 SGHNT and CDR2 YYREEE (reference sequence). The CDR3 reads CASSLEPSNYNEQFF. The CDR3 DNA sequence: TGTGCCAGCAGCTTGGAGCCGTCGAATTACAATGAGCAGTTCTTC. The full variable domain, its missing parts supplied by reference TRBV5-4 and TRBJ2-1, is ETGVTQSPTHLIKTRGQQVTLRCSSQSGHNTVSWYQQALGQGPQFIFQYYREEENGRGNFPPRFSGLQFPNYSSELNVNALELDDSALYLCASSLEPSNYNEQFFGPGTRLTVL.

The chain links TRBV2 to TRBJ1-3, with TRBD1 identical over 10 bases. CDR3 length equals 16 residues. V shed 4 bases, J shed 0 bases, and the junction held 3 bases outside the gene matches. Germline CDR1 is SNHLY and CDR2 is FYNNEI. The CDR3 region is CASSARTGGSGNTIYF. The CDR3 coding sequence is TGTGCCAGCAGTGCCAGGACAGGGGGCTCTGGAAACACCATATATTTT.

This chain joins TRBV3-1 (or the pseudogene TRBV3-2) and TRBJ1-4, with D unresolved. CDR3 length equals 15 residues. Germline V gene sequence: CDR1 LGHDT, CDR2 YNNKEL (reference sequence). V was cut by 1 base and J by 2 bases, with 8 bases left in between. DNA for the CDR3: TGTGCCAGCAGCCAAGTCATCGGGACTAATGAAAAACTGTTTTTT. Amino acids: CASSQVIGTNEKLFF.

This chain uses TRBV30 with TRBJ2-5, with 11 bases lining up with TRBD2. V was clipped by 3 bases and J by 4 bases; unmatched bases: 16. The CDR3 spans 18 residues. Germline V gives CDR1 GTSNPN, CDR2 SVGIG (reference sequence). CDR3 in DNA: TGTGCCTGGAGCTTCCTAGCGGGGGGCCGGAGGGTAAGAGAGACCCAGTACTTC. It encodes CAWSFLAGGRRVRETQYF.

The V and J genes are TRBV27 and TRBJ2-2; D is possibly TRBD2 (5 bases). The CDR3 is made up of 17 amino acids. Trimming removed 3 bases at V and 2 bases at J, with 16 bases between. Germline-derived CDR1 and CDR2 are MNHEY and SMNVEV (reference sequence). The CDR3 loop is CASSFPGLAHNTGELFF. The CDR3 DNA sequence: TGTGCCAGCAGTTTTCCCGGTCTAGCCCACAACACCGGGGAGCTGTTTTTT.

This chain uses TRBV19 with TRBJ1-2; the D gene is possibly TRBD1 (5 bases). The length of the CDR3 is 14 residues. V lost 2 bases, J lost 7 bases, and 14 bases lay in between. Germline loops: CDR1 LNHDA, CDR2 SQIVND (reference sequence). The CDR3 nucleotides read TGTGCCAGTAGTATATCCGTGGGGCCGGGTGGCTACACCTTC. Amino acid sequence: CASSISVGPGGYTF. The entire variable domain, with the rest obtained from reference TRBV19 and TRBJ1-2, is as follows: DGGITQSPKYLFRKEGQNVTLSCEQNLNHDAMYWYRQDPGQGLRLIYYSQIVNDFQKGDIAEGYSVSREKKESFPLTVTSAQKNPTAFYLCASSISVGPGGYTFGSGTRLTVV.

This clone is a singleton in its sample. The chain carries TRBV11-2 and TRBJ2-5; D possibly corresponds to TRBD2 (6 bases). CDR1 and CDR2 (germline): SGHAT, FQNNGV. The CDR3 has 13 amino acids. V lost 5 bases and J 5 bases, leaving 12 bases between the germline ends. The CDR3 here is CASSPGLWETQYF. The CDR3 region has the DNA TGTGCCAGCAGCCCGGGACTCTGGGAGACCCAGTACTTC.

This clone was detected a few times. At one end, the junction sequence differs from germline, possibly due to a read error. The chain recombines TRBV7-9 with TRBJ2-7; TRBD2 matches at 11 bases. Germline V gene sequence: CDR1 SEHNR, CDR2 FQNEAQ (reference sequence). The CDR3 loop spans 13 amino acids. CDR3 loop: CASSLAGGASQYF. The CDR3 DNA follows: TGTGCCAGCAGTTTAGCGGGGGGGGCGTCGCAGTACTTC.

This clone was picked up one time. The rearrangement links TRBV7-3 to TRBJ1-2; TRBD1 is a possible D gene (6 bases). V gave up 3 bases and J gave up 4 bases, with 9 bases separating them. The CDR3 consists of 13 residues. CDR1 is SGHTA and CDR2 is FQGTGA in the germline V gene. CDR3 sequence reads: CASSFEDSYGYTF. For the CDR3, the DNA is TGTGCCAGCAGCTTCGAGGACAGCTATGGCTACACCTTC. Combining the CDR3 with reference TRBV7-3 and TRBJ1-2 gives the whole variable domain GAGVSQTPSNKVTEKGKYVELRCDPISGHTALYWYRQSLGQGPEFLIYFQGTGAADDSGLPNDRFFAVRPEGSVSTLKIQRTERGDSAVYLCASSFEDSYGYTFGSGTRLTVV.

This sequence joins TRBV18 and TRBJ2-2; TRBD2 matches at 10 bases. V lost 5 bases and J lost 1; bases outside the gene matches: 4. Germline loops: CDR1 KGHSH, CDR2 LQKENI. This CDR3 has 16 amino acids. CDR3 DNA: TGTGCCAGCTCATCCCGACTAGCGGGGAACACCGGGGAGCTGTTTTTT. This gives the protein CASSSRLAGNTGELFF.

The CDR3 sequence: CSVADRVDGYTF. CDR3 sequence (DNA): TGCAGCGTTGCGGACAGGGTAGATGGCTACACCTTC. This sequence joins TRBV29-1 and TRBJ1-2; 8 bases agree with TRBD1. The CDR3 length is 12 residues. Germline V gives CDR1 SQVTM, CDR2 ANQGSEA. The trim removed 4 bases at V and 6 bases at J, leaving 4 bases unmatched. Looking up the rest from reference TRBV29-1 and TRBJ1-2 gives the full variable domain: SAVISQKPSRDICQRGTSLTIQCQVDSQVTMMFWYRQQPGQSLTLIATANQGSEATYESGFVIDKFPISRPNLTFSTLTVSNMSPEDSSIYLCSVADRVDGYTFGSGTRLTVV.

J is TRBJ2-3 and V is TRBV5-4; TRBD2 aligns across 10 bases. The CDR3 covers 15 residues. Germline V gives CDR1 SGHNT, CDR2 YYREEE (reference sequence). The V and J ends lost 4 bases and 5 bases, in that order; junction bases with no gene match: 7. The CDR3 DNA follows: TGTGCCAGCAGCGGGGAACTAGCGGGGATAGATACGCAGTATTTT. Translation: CASSGELAGIDTQYF.

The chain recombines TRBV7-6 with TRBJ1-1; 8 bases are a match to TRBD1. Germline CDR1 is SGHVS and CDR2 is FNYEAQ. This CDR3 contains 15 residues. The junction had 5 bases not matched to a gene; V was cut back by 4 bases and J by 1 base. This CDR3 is CASSSTGTGNTEAFF. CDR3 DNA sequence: TGTGCCAGCAGCTCGACCGGGACAGGGAACACTGAAGCTTTCTTT.

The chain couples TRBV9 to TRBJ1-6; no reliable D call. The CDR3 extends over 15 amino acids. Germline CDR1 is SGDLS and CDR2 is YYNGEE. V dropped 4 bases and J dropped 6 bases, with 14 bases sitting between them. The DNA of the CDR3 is TGTGCCAGCAGCACCGAGGACGGACTTAATTCACCCCTCCACTTT. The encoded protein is CASSTEDGLNSPLHF. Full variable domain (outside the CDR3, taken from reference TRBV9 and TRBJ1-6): DSGVTQTPKHLITATGQRVTLRCSPRSGDLSVYWYQQSLDQGLQFLIQYYNGEERAKGNILERFSAQQFPDLHSELNLSSLELGDSALYFCASSTEDGLNSPLHFGNGTRLTVT.

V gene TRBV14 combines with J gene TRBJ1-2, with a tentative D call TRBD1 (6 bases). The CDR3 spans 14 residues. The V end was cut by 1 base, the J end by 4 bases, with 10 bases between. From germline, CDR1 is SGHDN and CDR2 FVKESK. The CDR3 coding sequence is TGTGCCAGCAGCCAAGCTGGGGGCGGCTATGGCTACACCTTC. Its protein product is CASSQAGGGYGYTF.

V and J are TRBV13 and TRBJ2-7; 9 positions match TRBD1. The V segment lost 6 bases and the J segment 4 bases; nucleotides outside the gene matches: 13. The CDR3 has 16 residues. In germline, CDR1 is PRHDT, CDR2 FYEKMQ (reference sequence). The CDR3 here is CASRLNPGQGGYEQYF. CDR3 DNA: TGTGCCAGCAGGCTTAATCCGGGACAGGGAGGGTACGAGCAGTACTTC.